Shown below are 20 T cell receptor beta chains from a single sample sequenced in a study of blood T cell repertoires in COVID-19. Measured with immunoSEQ multiplex PCR; TCRdb has only the in-frame clones, and not every one. The table shows about 60,000 clones, with under 80% occurring only once. Sequences were obtained from peripheral blood. All receptors come from a human donor in a cohort sampled during active COVID-19.

The chain couples TRBV27 to TRBJ2-5; tentative D call: TRBD2 (5 bases). Between the trimmed V and J ends, which lost 0 bases and 5 bases, there was a span of 10 bases. CDR1 and CDR2 (germline): MNHEY, SMNVEV (reference sequence). This CDR3 is 14 amino acids long. In nucleotides, the CDR3 is TGTGCCAGCAGTTTATCGGGAGTCAGGGAGACCCAGTACTTC. Protein product: CASSLSGVRETQYF.

The rearrangement links TRBV27 to TRBJ2-2; D is undetermined. V lost 6 bases and J lost 0, with 8 bases in between. Germline CDR1 MNHEY, CDR2 SMNVEV (reference sequence). There are 14 residues in the CDR3. CDR3 nucleotides: TGTGCCAGCAGGTTCGGTGCGAACACCGGGGAGCTGTTTTTT. Encoded protein: CASRFGANTGELFF.

V gene TRBV11-2 combines with J gene TRBJ1-1; the D gene is possibly TRBD1 (5 bases). CDR3 length equals 15 residues. Trimming took off 5 bases at V and 1 base at J, with 14 bases between the two ends. Germline V gene sequence: CDR1 SGHAT, CDR2 FQNNGV. As DNA, the CDR3 is TGTGCCAGCAGCCCCGCCTGGGGCGGGAACACTGAAGCTTTCTTT. Protein: CASSPAWGGNTEAFF.

The gene calls are TRBV19 and TRBJ1-1; D gene ambiguous. Germline lookup yields CDR1 LNHDA and CDR2 SQIVND (reference sequence). The CDR3 is 11 amino acids. V shed 6 bases and J shed 0 bases, with 2 bases lying between them. The CDR3 coding sequence is TGTGCCAGTAGCATGAACACTGAAGCTTTCTTT. It encodes CASSMNTEAFF.

The J gene is TRBJ1-2, the V gene TRBV25-1; D unclear. The CDR3 is 15 residues long. CDR1 and CDR2 (germline): MGHDK, SYGVNS. Trimming cost V 1 base and J 8 bases, with 17 bases left between them. The CDR3: CASSESGVNPRGYTF. The CDR3 DNA reads as TGTGCCAGCAGTGAATCCGGGGTAAACCCTCGGGGCTACACCTTC.

V usage is TRBV11-3 and J usage is TRBJ2-2; tentatively, D is TRBD1 (5 bases). The V end lost 0 bases, the J end lost 3 bases, and 11 bases lay between the germline ends. Germline V gene sequence: CDR1 SGHNT, CDR2 YENEEA. The length of the CDR3 is 16 residues. CDR3 in DNA: TGTGCCAGCAGCTTAGACAACAGGATAGACACCGGGGAGCTGTTTTTT. It codes for CASSLDNRIDTGELFF.

The chain has TRBV28 and TRBJ2-3, with D unresolved. The germline CDR1 and CDR2 sequences are MDHEN and SYDVKM. V lost 1 base to trimming and J lost 0 bases, with 11 bases between them. The CDR3 runs to 16 residues. The CDR3 sequence: CASSLYRLSSTDTQYF. CDR3 coding DNA: TGTGCCAGCAGTTTATATCGTCTTTCTAGCACAGATACGCAGTATTTT.

This chain links TRBV18 with TRBJ1-1; no definite D call. Trimming left V 5 bases short and J 1 base short, with 11 bases between. The CDR3 length is 14 residues. The germline V gene encodes CDR1 KGHSH and CDR2 LQKENI. The CDR3 loop reads CASSKAARNTEAFF. The CDR3 nucleotides read TGTGCCAGCTCAAAAGCGGCCAGGAACACTGAAGCTTTCTTT.

This rearrangement joins TRBV4-2 to TRBJ2-2; TRBD2 matches at 14 bases. The CDR3 loop spans 19 amino acids. V shed 3 bases, J shed 1 base, and the junction held 7 bases outside the gene matches. Germline CDR1 and CDR2: LGHNA and YNFKEQ. In DNA, the CDR3 is TGTGCCAGCAGCCAGACCGGGACTAGCGGGAGCCGGAACACCGGGGAGCTGTTTTTT. It encodes CASSQTGTSGSRNTGELFF.

This chain uses TRBV30 with TRBJ2-3; 7 bases fit TRBD2. Germline V gene lookup returns CDR1 GTSNPN and CDR2 SVGIG (reference sequence). CDR3 length: 16 amino acids. V was pared by 2 bases and J by 2 bases, with 10 bases of the junction left unmatched. The CDR3 DNA follows: TGTGCCTGGAGTCCAGGGAGGGGTCTCGACACAGATACGCAGTATTTT. Its translation is CAWSPGRGLDTDTQYF.

The chain is built from TRBV9 and TRBJ2-2, with a weak D call TRBD2 (7 bases). Looked up from germline, CDR1 is SGDLS and CDR2 is YYNGEE. The CDR3 has 16 amino acids. Trimming shortened V by 4 bases and J by 1 base, and 14 bases separated the two germline ends. The CDR3 DNA follows: TGTGCCAGCAGCCCGAGGGGGGGGTTGAACACCGGGGAGCTGTTTTTT. Protein: CASSPRGGLNTGELFF.

The count of this clone is one. The J gene is TRBJ2-7, the V gene TRBV28, with D possibly matching TRBD1 (6 bases). The CDR3 sequence is 12 residues long. Germline-derived CDR1 and CDR2 are MDHEN and SYDVKM. The V end was cut by 8 bases, the J end by 2 bases, with 10 bases between. The CDR3 DNA reads TGTGCCAGCTGGACAGTAGCCTACGAGCAGTACTTC. Amino acids: CASWTVAYEQYF.

This chain connects TRBV7-2 to TRBJ1-4; D is perhaps TRBD1 (6 bases). The CDR3 is 15 residues long. Germline CDR1 reads SGHTA; CDR2 reads FQGNSA. Trimming pared 5 bases from V and 4 bases from J, leaving 14 bases between. DNA of the CDR3: TGTGCCAGCAGCCTTTTGGACAGCCTTAATGAAAAACTGTTTTTT. Protein product: CASSLLDSLNEKLFF.

This clone was counted only a few times. The CDR3 is CSVNTGTSAAQYF. In DNA form, the CDR3 reads TGCAGCGTAAATACCGGGACTAGCGCAGCCCAGTACTTC. This chain connects TRBV29-1 to TRBJ2-5; 10 bases map to TRBD2. With 6 bases clipped from V and 9 bases from J, the junction kept 10 bases outside the gene matches. From germline, CDR1 is SQVTM and CDR2 ANQGSEA. The CDR3 is made up of 13 amino acids.

The J gene is TRBJ2-2, the V gene TRBV5-1; 8 bases map to TRBD1. V trimming: 5 bases; J trimming: 5 bases; junction bases outside the gene matches: 8. CDR1 and CDR2 (germline): SGHRS, YFSETQ. The CDR3 runs 15 residues. The CDR3 reads CASRAGTGLTGELFF. CDR3 DNA sequence: TGCGCCAGCAGGGCCGGGACAGGTTTAACCGGGGAGCTGTTTTTT.

V usage is TRBV19 and J usage is TRBJ1-4; D is unclear. The CDR3 totals 17 residues. Trimming pared 1 base from V and 0 bases from J, leaving 12 bases between. Germline V gives CDR1 LNHDA, CDR2 SQIVND (reference sequence). CDR3 residues: CASSIVGGPATNEKLFF. In nucleotides, the CDR3 is TGTGCCAGTAGTATAGTTGGAGGACCTGCAACTAATGAAAAACTGTTTTTT.

The chain employs TRBV7-9 and TRBJ1-3; D remains unclear. This CDR3 region has 16 residues. Between the trimmed V and J ends, which lost 5 bases and 4 bases, there was a span of 18 bases. Germline V gene sequence: CDR1 SEHNR, CDR2 FQNEAQ (reference sequence). This chain's CDR3 is CASSRRTLTRGNTIYF. The CDR3 nucleotides read TGTGCCAGCAGCCGTCGGACTCTCACACGAGGAAACACCATATATTTT.

The chain recombines TRBV10-1 with TRBJ2-2, with D tentatively TRBD2 (5 bases). CDR3 size: 13 residues. Per the germline V gene, CDR1 is WNHNN and CDR2 is SYGVQD (reference sequence). V was cut by 3 bases and J by 5 bases, with 7 bases left in between. The chain's CDR3 is CASSERRTGELFF. The CDR3 nucleotides read TGCGCCAGCAGTGAAAGGAGGACCGGGGAGCTGTTTTTT.

This clone was seen a few times. The chain combines TRBV23-1 with TRBJ2-7; 7 bases agree with TRBD1. TRBV23-1 is noted as an ORF with a role that remains uncertain. The CDR3 spans 19 residues. The ends lost 4 bases at V and 3 bases at J; junction bases unmatched: 21. This CDR3 reads CASSRPPGTGATIDYEQYF. Written as DNA, the CDR3 is TGCGCCAGCAGTCGCCCCCCCGGAACAGGGGCCACGATCGACTACGAGCAGTACTTC.

The rearrangement links TRBV28 to TRBJ2-4, with 11 bases identical to TRBD2. After removal of 1 base from V and 0 bases from J, the junction contained 5 bases not matched to a gene. This CDR3 region has 18 residues. Germline CDR1 and CDR2: MDHEN and SYDVKM. CDR3 loop: CASSLLPSGRLAKNIQYF. The CDR3, as DNA: TGTGCCAGCAGTTTATTACCTAGCGGGAGGTTAGCCAAAAACATTCAGTACTTC.